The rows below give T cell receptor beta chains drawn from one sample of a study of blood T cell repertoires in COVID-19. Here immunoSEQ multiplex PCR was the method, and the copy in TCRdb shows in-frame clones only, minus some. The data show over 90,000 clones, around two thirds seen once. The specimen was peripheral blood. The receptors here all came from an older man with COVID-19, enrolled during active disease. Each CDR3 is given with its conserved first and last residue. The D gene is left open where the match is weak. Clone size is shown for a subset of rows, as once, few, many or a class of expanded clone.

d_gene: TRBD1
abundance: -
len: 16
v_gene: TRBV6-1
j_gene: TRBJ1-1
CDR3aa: CASSVPTGAWNTEAFF
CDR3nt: TGTGCCAGCAGTGTTCCGACAGGGGCCTGGAACACTGAAGCTTTCTTT

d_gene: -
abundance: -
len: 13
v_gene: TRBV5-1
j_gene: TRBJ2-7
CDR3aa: CASRRVPTYEQYF
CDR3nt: TGCGCCAGCAGGCGGGTCCCAACCTACGAGCAGTACTTC

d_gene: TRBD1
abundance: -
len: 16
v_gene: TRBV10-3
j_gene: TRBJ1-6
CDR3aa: CAISAAGGDLNSPLHF
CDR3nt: TGTGCCATCAGTGCAGCAGGGGGCGATCTGAATTCACCCCTCCACTTT

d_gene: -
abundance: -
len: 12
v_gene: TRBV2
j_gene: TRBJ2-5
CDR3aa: CASRYSQGTQYF
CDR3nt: TGTGCCAGCAGGTACAGCCAAGGGACCCAGTACTTC

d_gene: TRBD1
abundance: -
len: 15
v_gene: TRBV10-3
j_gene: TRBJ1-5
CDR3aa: CAISESGTGNQPQHF
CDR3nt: TGTGCCATCAGTGAGTCCGGGACAGGGAATCAGCCCCAGCATTTT

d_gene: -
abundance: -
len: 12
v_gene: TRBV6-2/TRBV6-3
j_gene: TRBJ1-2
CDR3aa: CTSSYSKEGYTF
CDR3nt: TGTACCAGCAGTTACTCGAAGGAGGGCTACACCTTC

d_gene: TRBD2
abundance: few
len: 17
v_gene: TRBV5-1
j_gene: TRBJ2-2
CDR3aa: CASSSPARWGGTGELFF
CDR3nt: TGCGCCAGCAGCTCCCCAGCGCGTTGGGGGGGCACCGGGGAGCTGTTTTTT

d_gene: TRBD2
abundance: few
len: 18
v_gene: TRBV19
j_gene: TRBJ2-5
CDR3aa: CASSTLAGAIPERETQYF
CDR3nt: TGTGCCAGTAGTACTCTAGCGGGAGCCATCCCCGAAAGAGAGACCCAGTACTTC

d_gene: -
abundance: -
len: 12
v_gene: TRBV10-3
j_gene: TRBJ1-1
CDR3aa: CAISERRKEAFF
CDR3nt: TGTGCCATCAGTGAACGGAGGAAAGAAGCTTTCTTT

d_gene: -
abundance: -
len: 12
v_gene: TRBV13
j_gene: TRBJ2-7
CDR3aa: CASSLDGQKQYF
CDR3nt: TGTGCCAGCAGCTTAGATGGTCAGAAGCAGTACTTC

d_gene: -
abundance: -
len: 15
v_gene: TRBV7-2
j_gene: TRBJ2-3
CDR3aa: CASSGMGHGTDTQYF
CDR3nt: TGTGCCAGCAGCGGAATGGGACACGGCACAGATACGCAGTATTTT

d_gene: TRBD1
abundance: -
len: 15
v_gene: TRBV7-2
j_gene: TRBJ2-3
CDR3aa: CASSRRTGGTDTQYF
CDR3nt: TGTGCCAGCAGCCGCCGGACAGGGGGTACAGATACGCAGTATTTT

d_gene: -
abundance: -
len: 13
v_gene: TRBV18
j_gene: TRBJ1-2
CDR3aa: CASSGTGQYGYTF
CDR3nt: TGTGCCAGCTCAGGGACCGGACAGTATGGCTACACCTTC

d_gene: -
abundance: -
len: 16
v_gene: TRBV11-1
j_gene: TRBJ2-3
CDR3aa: CASSLGRRESTDTQYF
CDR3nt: TGTGCCAGCAGCTTGGGGCGGCGGGAATCAACAGATACGCAGTATTTT

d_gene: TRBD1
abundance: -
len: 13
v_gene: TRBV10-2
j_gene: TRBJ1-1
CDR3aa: CASSGQGSTEAFF
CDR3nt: TGCGCCAGCAGCGGACAGGGAAGCACTGAAGCTTTCTTT

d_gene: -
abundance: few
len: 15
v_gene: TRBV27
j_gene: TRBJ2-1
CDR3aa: CASKPWGQGDNEQFF
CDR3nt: TGTGCCAGCAAACCGTGGGGACAAGGGGACAATGAGCAGTTCTTC

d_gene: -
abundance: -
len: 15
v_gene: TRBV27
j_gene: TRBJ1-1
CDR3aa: CASSLVRQANTEAFF
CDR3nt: TGTGCCAGCAGTTTAGTTAGGCAGGCCAACACTGAAGCTTTCTTT

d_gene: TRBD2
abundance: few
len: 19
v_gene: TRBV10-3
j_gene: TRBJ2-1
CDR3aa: CAISESTSGTSLIYNEQFF
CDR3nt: TGTGCCATCAGTGAGTCGACTAGCGGGACTTCCCTCATATACAATGAGCAGTTCTTC

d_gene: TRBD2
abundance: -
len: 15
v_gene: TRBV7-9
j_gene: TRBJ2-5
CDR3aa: CASSFDPGRQETQYF
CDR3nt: TGTGCCAGCAGCTTCGATCCCGGGAGGCAAGAGACCCAGTACTTC

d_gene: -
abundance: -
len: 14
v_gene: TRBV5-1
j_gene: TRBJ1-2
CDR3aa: CASSNSDGLGGYTF
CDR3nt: TGCGCCAGCAGCAACTCAGATGGACTGGGTGGCTACACCTTC

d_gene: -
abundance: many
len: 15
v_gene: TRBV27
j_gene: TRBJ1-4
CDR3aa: CASSRFPATNEKLFF
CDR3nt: TGTGCCAGCAGCAGGTTCCCTGCAACTAATGAAAAACTGTTTTTT

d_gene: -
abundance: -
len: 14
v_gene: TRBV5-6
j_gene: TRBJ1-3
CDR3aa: CASSFTGPGNTIYF
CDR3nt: TGTGCCAGCAGCTTTACCGGTCCTGGAAACACCATATATTTT

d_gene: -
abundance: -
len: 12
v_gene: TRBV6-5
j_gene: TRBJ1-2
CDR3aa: CATSGIVSGYTF
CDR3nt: TGTGCCACCTCGGGGATAGTATCGGGCTACACCTTC

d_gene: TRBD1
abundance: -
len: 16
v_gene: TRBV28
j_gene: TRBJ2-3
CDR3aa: CASSSPGQGVVDTQYF
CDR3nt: TGTGCCAGCAGTTCACCGGGACAGGGGGTGGTAGATACGCAGTATTTT

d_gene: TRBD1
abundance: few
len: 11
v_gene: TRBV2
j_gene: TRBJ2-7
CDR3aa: CASRYRGEQYF
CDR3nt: TGTGCCAGCAGGTACAGGGGAGAGCAGTACTTC

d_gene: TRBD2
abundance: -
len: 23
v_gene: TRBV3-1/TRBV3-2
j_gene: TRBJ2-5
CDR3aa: CASSQDSPSFGKTSGRAFETQYF
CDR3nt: TGTGCCAGCAGCCAAGATTCCCCCTCCTTTGGTAAGACTAGCGGGAGGGCCTTTGAGACCCAGTACTTC

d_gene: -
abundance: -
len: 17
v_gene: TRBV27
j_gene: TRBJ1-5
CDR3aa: CASSLSPGVNSNQPQHF
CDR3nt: TGTGCCAGCAGTTTAAGCCCCGGAGTGAATAGCAATCAGCCCCAGCATTTT

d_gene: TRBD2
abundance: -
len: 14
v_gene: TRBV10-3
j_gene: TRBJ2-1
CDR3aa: CAISETSGRNEQFF
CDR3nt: TGTGCCATCAGTGAAACTAGCGGGAGAAATGAGCAGTTCTTC

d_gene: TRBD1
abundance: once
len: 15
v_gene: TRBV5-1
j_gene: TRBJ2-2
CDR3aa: CASSLGTGLTGELFF
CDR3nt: TGCGCCAGCAGCTTGGGGACAGGGCTCACCGGGGAGCTGTTTTTT

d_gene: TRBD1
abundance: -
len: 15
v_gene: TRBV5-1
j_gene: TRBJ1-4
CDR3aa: CASSAQTGGLEKLFF
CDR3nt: TGCGCCAGCAGCGCACAGACAGGGGGGCTCGAAAAACTGTTTTTT

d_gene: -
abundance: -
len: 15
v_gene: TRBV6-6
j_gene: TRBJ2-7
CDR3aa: CASSLLQGRDYEQYF
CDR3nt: TGTGCCAGCAGTCTTCTTCAGGGAAGAGACTACGAGCAGTACTTC

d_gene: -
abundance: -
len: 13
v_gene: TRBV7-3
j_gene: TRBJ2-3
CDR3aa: CASSPPGGGTQYF
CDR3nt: TGTGCCAGCAGCCCTCCCGGTGGCGGTACGCAGTATTTT

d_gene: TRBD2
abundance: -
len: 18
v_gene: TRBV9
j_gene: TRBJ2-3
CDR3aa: CASSPRTVTSGSTDTQYF
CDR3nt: TGTGCCAGCAGCCCCCGGACCGTGACTAGCGGTAGCACAGATACGCAGTATTTT

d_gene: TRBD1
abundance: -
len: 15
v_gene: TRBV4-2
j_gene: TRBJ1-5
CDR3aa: CASSQAQGSNQPQHF
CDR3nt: TGTGCCAGCAGCCAAGCACAGGGGAGCAATCAGCCCCAGCATTTT

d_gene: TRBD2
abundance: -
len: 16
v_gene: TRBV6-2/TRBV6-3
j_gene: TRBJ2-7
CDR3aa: CASSYGGLARTYEQYF
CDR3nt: TGTGCCAGCAGTTACGGGGGACTAGCGCGGACCTACGAGCAGTACTTC

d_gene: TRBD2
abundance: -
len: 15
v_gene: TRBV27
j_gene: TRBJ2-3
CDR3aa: CASSLLAGSTDTQYF
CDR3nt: TGTGCCAGCAGCCTGCTAGCGGGAAGCACAGATACGCAGTATTTT

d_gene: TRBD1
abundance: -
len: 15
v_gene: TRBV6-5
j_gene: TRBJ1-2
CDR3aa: CASSTTGAHNYGYTF
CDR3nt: TGTGCCAGCAGTACCACAGGGGCCCATAACTATGGCTACACCTTC

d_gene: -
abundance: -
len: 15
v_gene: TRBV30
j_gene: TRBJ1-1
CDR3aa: CAWRGGGGGDTEAFF
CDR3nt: TGTGCCTGGAGAGGGGGGGGAGGAGGGGACACTGAAGCTTTCTTT

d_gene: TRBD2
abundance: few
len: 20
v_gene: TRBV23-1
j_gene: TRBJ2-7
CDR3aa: CASSQSRLMGGVNLSYEQYF
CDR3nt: TGCGCCAGCAGTCAATCGCGCTTAATGGGGGGGGTTAACCTATCCTACGAGCAGTACTTC

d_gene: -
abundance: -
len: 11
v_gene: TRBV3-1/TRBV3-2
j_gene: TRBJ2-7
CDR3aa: CASSQAREQYF
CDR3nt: TGTGCCAGCAGCCAAGCGCGGGAGCAGTACTTC

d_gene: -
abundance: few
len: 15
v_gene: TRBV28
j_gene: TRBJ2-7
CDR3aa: CASSFAGQGQYEQYF
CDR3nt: TGTGCCAGCAGTTTTGCTGGGCAGGGACAATACGAGCAGTACTTC

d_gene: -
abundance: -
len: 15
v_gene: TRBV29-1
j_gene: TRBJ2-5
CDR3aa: CSVAPYTSDQETQYF
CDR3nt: TGCAGCGTTGCTCCCTATACTAGTGATCAGGAGACCCAGTACTTC

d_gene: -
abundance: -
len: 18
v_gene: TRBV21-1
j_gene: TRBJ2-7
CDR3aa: CASSKEVLWQRTTYEQYF
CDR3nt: TGTGCCAGCAGCAAAGAGGTTTTATGGCAGAGGACTACCTACGAGCAGTACTTC

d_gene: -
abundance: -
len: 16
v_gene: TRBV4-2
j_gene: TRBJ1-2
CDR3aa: CASSPRTEAASYGYTF
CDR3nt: TGTGCCAGCAGCCCAAGGACAGAAGCAGCGTCCTATGGCTACACCTTC

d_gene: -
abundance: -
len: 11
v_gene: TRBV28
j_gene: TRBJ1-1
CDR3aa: CASSWHTEAFF
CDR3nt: TGTGCCAGCTCTTGGCATACTGAAGCTTTCTTT

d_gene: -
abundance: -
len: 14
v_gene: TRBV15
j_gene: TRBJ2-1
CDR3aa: CATSRGFSDDEQFF
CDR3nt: TGTGCCACCAGCAGAGGGTTTAGCGACGATGAGCAGTTCTTC

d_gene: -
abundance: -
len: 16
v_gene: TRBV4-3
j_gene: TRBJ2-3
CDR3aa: CASSQDAGFSTDTQYF
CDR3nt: TGCGCCAGCAGCCAAGATGCAGGGTTTTCCACAGATACGCAGTATTTT

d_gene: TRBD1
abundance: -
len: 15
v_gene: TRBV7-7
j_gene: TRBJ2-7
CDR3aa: CASSPGQGTSYEQYF
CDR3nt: TGTGCTAGCAGTCCCGGACAGGGGACATCCTACGAGCAGTACTTC

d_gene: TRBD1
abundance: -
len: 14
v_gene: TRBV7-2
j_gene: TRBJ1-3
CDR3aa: CASSPDRAGNTIYF
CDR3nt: TGTGCCAGCAGCCCCGACAGGGCTGGAAACACCATATATTTT

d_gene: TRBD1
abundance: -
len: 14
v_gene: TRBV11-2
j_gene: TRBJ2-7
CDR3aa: CASSQDRVSYEQYF
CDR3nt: TGTGCCAGCAGCCAGGACAGGGTCTCCTACGAGCAGTACTTC

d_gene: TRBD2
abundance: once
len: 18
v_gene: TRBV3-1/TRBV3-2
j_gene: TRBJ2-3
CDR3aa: CASSRTSGSPASTDTQYF
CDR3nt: TGTGCCAGCAGTCGGACTAGCGGGTCCCCTGCTAGCACAGATACGCAGTATTTT